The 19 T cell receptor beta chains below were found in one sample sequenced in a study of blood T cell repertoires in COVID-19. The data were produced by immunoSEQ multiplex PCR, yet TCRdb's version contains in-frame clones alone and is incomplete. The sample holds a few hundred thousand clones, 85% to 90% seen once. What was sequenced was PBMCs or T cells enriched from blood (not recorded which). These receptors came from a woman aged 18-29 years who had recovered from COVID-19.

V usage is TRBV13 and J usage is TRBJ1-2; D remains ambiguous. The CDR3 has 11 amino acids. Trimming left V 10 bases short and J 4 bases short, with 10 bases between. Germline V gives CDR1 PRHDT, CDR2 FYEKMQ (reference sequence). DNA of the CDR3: TGTGCCACCCCGGCGGGCTATGGCTACACCTTC. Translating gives CATPAGYGYTF.

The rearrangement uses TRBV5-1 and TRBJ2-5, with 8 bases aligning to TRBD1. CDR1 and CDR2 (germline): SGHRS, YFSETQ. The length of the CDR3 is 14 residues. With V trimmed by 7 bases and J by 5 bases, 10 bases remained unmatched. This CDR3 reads CASFDRGSFETQYF. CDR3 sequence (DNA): TGCGCCAGCTTCGACAGGGGAAGTTTCGAGACCCAGTACTTC.

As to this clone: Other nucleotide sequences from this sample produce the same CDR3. The CDR3, as DNA: TGTGCCTGGAGTGCACAGGGGGCGGTGGAAAAACTGTTTTTT. The encoded protein is CAWSAQGAVEKLFF. This chain uses TRBV30 with TRBJ1-4, with 9 bases aligning to TRBD1. V lost 1 base to trimming and J lost 8 bases; unmatched junction nucleotides: 5. Germline lookup yields CDR1 GTSNPN and CDR2 SVGIG (reference sequence). The CDR3 extends over 14 amino acids.

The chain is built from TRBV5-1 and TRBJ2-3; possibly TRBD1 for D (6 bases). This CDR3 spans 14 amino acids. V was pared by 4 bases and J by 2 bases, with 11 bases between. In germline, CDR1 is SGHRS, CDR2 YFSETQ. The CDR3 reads CASSQRQATDTQYF. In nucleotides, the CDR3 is TGCGCCAGCAGCCAGAGACAGGCCACAGATACGCAGTATTTT.

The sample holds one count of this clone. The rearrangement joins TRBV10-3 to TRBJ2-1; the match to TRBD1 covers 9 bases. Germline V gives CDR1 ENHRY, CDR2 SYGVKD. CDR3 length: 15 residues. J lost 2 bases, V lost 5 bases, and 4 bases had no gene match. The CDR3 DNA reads TGTGCCATCAGTAACGGACAGGGGACCTACAATGAGCAGTTCTTC. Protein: CAISNGQGTYNEQFF.

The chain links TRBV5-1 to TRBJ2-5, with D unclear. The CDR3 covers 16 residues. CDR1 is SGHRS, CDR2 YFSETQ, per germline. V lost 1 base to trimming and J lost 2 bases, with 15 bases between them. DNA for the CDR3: TGCGCCAGCAGCTTGTTAAACAGTTTCTTACAAGAGACCCAGTACTTC. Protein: CASSLLNSFLQETQYF.

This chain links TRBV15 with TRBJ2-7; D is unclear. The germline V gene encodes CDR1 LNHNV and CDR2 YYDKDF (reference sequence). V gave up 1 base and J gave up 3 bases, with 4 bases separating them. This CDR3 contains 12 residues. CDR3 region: CATSRAGYEQYF. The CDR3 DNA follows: TGTGCCACCAGCAGAGCGGGCTACGAGCAGTACTTC.

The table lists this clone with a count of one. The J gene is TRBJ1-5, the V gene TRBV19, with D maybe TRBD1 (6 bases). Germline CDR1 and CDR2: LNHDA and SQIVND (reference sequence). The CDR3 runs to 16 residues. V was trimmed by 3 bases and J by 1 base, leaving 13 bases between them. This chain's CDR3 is CASSISGVKSNQPQHF. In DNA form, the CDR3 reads TGTGCCAGTAGTATCTCAGGGGTAAAGAGCAATCAGCCCCAGCATTTT.

CDR3 loop: CASSISGGGPYEQYF. CDR3 sequence (DNA): TGTGCCAGCAGCATCAGCGGGGGGGGACCCTACGAGCAGTACTTC. The genes are TRBV7-6 and TRBJ2-7; TRBD2 matches 10 bases. The V and J ends lost 5 bases and 2 bases, in that order; junction bases with no gene match: 6. CDR3 length: 15 residues. The V gene's germline CDR1 is SGHVS and CDR2 FNYEAQ.

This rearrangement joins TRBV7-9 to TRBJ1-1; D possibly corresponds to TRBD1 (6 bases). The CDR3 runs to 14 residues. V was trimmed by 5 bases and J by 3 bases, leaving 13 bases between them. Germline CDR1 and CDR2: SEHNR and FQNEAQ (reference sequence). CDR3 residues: CASSLTGSDTEAFF. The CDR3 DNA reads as TGTGCCAGCAGCCTTACAGGGAGCGACACTGAAGCTTTCTTT.

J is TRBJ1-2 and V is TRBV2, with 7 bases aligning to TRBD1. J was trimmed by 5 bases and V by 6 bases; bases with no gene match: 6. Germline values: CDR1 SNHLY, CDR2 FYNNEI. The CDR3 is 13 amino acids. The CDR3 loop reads CASSEDRKYGYTF. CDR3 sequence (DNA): TGTGCCAGCAGCGAGGACAGGAAGTATGGCTACACCTTC.

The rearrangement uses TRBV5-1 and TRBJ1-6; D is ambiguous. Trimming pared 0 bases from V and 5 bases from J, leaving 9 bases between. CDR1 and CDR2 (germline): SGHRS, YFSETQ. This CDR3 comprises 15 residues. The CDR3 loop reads CASSLAGSNNSPLHF. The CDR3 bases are TGCGCCAGCAGCTTGGCGGGAAGTAATAATTCACCCCTCCACTTT.

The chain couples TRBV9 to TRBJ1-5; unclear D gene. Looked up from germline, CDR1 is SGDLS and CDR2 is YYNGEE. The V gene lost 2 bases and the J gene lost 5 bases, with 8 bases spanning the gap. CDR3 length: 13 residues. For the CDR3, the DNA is TGTGCCAGCAGCGTGGTCGCGGATCAGCCCCAGCATTTT. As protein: CASSVVADQPQHF.

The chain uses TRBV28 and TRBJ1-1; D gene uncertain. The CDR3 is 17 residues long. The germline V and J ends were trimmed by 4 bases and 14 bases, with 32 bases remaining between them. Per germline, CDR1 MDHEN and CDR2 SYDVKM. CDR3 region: CASSSSGWIPGTLDSFF. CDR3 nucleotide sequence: TGTGCCAGCAGTTCGTCGGGCTGGATACCCGGAACACTAGACTCATTCTTT.

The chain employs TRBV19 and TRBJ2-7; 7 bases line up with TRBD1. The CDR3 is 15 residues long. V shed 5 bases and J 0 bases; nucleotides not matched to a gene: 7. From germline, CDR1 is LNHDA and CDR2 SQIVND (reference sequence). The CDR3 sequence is CASSLSRDSSYEQYF. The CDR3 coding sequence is TGTGCCAGTAGTCTCTCCCGGGACAGCTCCTACGAGCAGTACTTC. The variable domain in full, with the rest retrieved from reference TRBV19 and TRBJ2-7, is DGGITQSPKYLFRKEGQNVTLSCEQNLNHDAMYWYRQDPGQGLRLIYYSQIVNDFQKGDIAEGYSVSREKKESFPLTVTSAQKNPTAFYLCASSLSRDSSYEQYFGPGTRLTVT.

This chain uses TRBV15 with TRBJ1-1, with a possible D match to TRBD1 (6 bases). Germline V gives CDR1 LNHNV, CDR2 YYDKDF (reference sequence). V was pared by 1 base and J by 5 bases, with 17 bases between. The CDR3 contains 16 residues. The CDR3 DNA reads TGTGCCACCAGCAGAGTCCCCGGGGGGGCGCGGACTGAAGCTTTCTTT. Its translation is CATSRVPGGARTEAFF.

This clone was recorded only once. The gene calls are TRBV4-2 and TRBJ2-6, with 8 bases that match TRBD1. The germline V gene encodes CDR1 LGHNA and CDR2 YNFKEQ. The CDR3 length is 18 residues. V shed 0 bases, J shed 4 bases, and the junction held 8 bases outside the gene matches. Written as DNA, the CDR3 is TGTGCCAGCAGCCAAGATATATCAGGGGGCTCCGGGGCCAACGTCCTGACTTTC. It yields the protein CASSQDISGGSGANVLTF.

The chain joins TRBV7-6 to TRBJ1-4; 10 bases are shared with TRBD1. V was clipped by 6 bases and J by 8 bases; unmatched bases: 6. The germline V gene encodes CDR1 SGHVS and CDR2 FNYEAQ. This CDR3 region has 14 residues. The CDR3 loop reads CASSLGTGEEKLFF. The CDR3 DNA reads TGTGCCAGCAGTTTGGGGACAGGGGAGGAAAAACTGTTTTTT.

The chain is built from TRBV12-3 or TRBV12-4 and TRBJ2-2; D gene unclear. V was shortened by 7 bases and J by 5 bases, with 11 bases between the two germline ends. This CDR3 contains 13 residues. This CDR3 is CASTSTFTGELFF. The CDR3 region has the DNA TGTGCCAGCACCTCGACTTTTACCGGGGAGCTGTTTTTT.